This entry lists 10 T cell receptor beta chains sequenced from one sample in a study of technical replicates of blood from several donors. Method: immunoSEQ multiplex PCR; TCRdb's copy keeps in-frame clones and lacks some. The sample contains about 66,000 clones, roughly nine tenths of which appear only once. Sequencing was performed on T cells isolated from PBMCs. Every receptor here comes from a human donor in good health.

The chain joins TRBV7-9 to TRBJ2-7, with 11 positions matching TRBD2. V was pared by 4 bases and J by 4 bases, with 3 bases of the junction left unmatched. Per the germline V gene, CDR1 is SEHNR and CDR2 is FQNEAQ (reference sequence). CDR3 length equals 14 residues. CDR3 nucleotide sequence: TGTGCCAGCAGCTCCACTAGCGGGAGATACGAGCAGTACTTC. Protein sequence: CASSSTSGRYEQYF.

The rearrangement joins TRBV7-3 to TRBJ2-1, with 11 bases matching TRBD2. The trim removed 2 bases at V and 7 bases at J, leaving 4 bases unmatched. The V gene's germline CDR1 is SGHTA and CDR2 FQGTGA. CDR3 length equals 15 residues. The CDR3 coding sequence is TGTGCCAGCAGCTTAGGACTAGCGGGCAGGAATGAGCAGTTCTTC. As protein: CASSLGLAGRNEQFF. The full variable domain, its missing parts supplied by reference TRBV7-3 and TRBJ2-1, is GAGVSQTPSNKVTEKGKYVELRCDPISGHTALYWYRQSLGQGPEFLIYFQGTGAADDSGLPNDRFFAVRPEGSVSTLKIQRTERGDSAVYLCASSLGLAGRNEQFFGPGTRLTVL.

The chain employs TRBV5-6 and TRBJ2-7, with 11 positions matching TRBD2. This CDR3 has 14 residues. Trimming removed 4 bases from V and 3 bases from J; junction bases left unmatched: 3. Germline V lookup: CDR1 SGHDT, CDR2 YYEEEE. CDR3 loop: CASSLTSGSYEQYF. As DNA, the CDR3 is TGTGCCAGCAGCCTTACTAGCGGGAGCTACGAGCAGTACTTC.

The chain links TRBV30 to TRBJ2-1, with 9 bases that match TRBD1. Germline loops: CDR1 GTSNPN, CDR2 SVGIG (reference sequence). V shed 0 bases and J 5 bases; nucleotides not matched to a gene: 14. The CDR3 has 18 amino acids. CDR3 loop: CAWSVTGQGISPNNEQFF. The CDR3 DNA sequence: TGTGCCTGGAGTGTAACGGGACAGGGTATTTCGCCAAACAATGAGCAGTTCTTC. The full variable domain, completed using reference TRBV30 and TRBJ2-1, is SQTIHQWPATLVQPVGSPLSLECTVEGTSNPNLYWYRQAAGRGLQLLFYSVGIGQISSEVPQNLSASRPQDRQFILSSKKLLLSDSGFYLCAWSVTGQGISPNNEQFFGPGTRLTVL.

This clone was recorded only once. J is TRBJ1-2 and V is TRBV4-1, with 7 nucleotides matching TRBD1. With V trimmed by 0 bases and J by 7 bases, 5 bases remained unmatched. The germline gives CDR1 MGHRA, CDR2 YSYEKL. This CDR3 is built from 14 residues. The CDR3 is CASSQERGLSGYTF. In DNA, the CDR3 is TGCGCCAGCAGCCAAGAAAGGGGGCTGAGTGGCTACACCTTC.

The CDR3 loop reads CASSLQGAGNTIYF. For the CDR3, the DNA is TGTGCCAGCAGCTTACAGGGTGCAGGAAACACCATATATTTT. The genes are TRBV7-9 and TRBJ1-3; a possible D gene is TRBD1 (5 bases). The CDR3 is made up of 14 amino acids. Germline V gene sequence: CDR1 SEHNR, CDR2 FQNEAQ (reference sequence). The V and J ends lost 2 bases and 4 bases respectively, with 9 bases between them.

The chain is built from TRBV2 and TRBJ2-7; 7 nucleotides match TRBD1. Germline V gene sequence: CDR1 SNHLY, CDR2 FYNNEI. V shed 0 bases and J 7 bases; nucleotides not matched to a gene: 6. The CDR3 has 14 amino acids. The CDR3 here is CASSEARQGGEQYF. CDR3 in DNA: TGTGCCAGCAGTGAAGCACGACAGGGCGGAGAGCAGTACTTC.

This clone came up once. The chain has TRBV6-1 and TRBJ2-1; 7 nucleotides line up with TRBD2. Looked up from germline, CDR1 is MNHNS and CDR2 is SASEGT. V shed 6 bases, J shed 7 bases, and the junction held 9 bases outside the gene matches. The CDR3 runs 14 residues. The CDR3 protein is CASRLDLAENEQFF. In nucleotides, the CDR3 is TGTGCCAGCAGGTTAGACCTAGCGGAGAATGAGCAGTTCTTC.

The gene calls are TRBV28 and TRBJ2-1; the match to TRBD2 covers 8 bases. The germline V gene has CDR1 MDHEN and CDR2 SYDVKM. This CDR3 has 15 residues. The V and J ends lost 5 bases and 3 bases, in that order; junction bases with no gene match: 6. CDR3 nucleotides: TGTGCCAGCAGTCGAGCGGGAGAGGGCTACAATGAGCAGTTCTTC. Encoded protein: CASSRAGEGYNEQFF. Full variable domain (outside the CDR3, taken from reference TRBV28 and TRBJ2-1): DVKVTQSSRYLVKRTGEKVFLECVQDMDHENMFWYRQDPGLGLRLIYFSYDVKMKEKGDIPEGYSVSREKKERFSLILESASTNQTSMYLCASSRAGEGYNEQFFGPGTRLTVL.

The V call is TRBV27, the J call TRBJ2-1, with D tentatively TRBD2 (5 bases). V dropped 5 bases and J dropped 5 bases, with 16 bases sitting between them. The CDR3 has 15 amino acids. CDR1 MNHEY and CDR2 SMNVEV come from the germline V gene (reference sequence). The DNA for the CDR3 is TGTGCCAGCAGTCCCCGTGAAGCGGTTAACAATGAGCAGTTCTTC. Translation: CASSPREAVNNEQFF.